The clone carrying this T cell receptor (beta chain) was found many times. Its matching antigen is unknown. The study made its TCR cDNA through 5'RACE template switching. That step introduced a universal primer site along with UMIs. MiXCR, run by TCRdb on the 5' RACE reads, gives a single entry per CDR3 protein. The profile covers approximately 110,000 distinct CDR3 sequences, with about 7.4% appearing a single time and around 2.5% taken by the ten largest. These data originate in a study of T cells after yellow fever vaccination. Whole-study results and caveats: Abundant clonotypes (contaminants from the bulk population) could be present in FACS-sorted repertoires. Booster sampling recovered most clones from primary vaccination (96% CD4, approximately 90% CD8).

Trimming took 3 bases from V and 6 from J, leaving 9 bases between them. CDR3 length equals 11 residues. The germline V gene encodes CDR1 SQVTM and CDR2 ANQGSEA. The chain employs TRBV29-1 and TRBJ2-7, with D perhaps TRBD1 (6 bases). The source of this sequence is a man between 18 and 35 years old who received the YFV17D yellow fever vaccine. The source material was CD4+ T cells sorted from PBMCs, sampled approximately 11 days after the first yellow fever vaccination. In DNA, the CDR3 is TGCAGCGTTGATTCAGGGGTCGAGCAGTACTTC. Its translation: CSVDSGVEQYF.